This TCR beta chain derives from a study of T cells expressing NK-cell markers. The length of the CDR3 is 16 residues. Per the germline V gene, CDR1 is SEHNR and CDR2 is FQNEAQ (reference sequence). TCRdb reprocessed the 5' RACE reads; each CDR3 protein has one entry and no DNA is given. The table for this sample gives about 390,000 distinct CDR3 sequences. The chain is built from TRBV7-9 and TRBJ2-2; lacking DNA, the TRBD2 call made by TCRdb goes unchecked. Sequencing was carried out using blood T cells: a sorted CD56 or NKG2C T cell subset, CD4+ or CD8+ T cells, or bulk PBMC T cells (not recorded which). This TCR was sampled from a woman in her fifties or sixties in good health. The CDR3 spells CASSPHTGAYTGELFF. The variable domain in full, with the rest retrieved from reference TRBV7-9 and TRBJ2-2, is DTGVSQNPRHKITKRGQNVTFRCDPISEHNRLYWYRQTLGQGPEFLTYFQNEAQLEKSRLLSDRFSAERPKGSFSTLEIQRTEQGDSAMYLCASSPHTGAYTGELFFGEGSRLTVL.